One and the same sample provided the 8 T cell receptor beta chains below, sequenced in a study of PD-L1 blockade in urothelial cancer. As for time point: pretreatment peripheral blood. Sequencing used immunoSEQ multiplex PCR; TCRdb keeps in-frame clones, though not all of them. The sample holds under 95,000 clones; about 84% are singletons and the top ten take approximately 15%. Sample: PBMCs, taken around atezolizumab (anti-PD-L1) treatment. The receptors shown here come from a man between 60 and 75 years old with urothelial cancer.

The rearrangement links TRBV4-1 to TRBJ2-7, with 7 bases fitting TRBD1. Germline V gives CDR1 MGHRA, CDR2 YSYEKL. The CDR3 extends over 13 amino acids. Trimming removed 4 bases from V and 4 bases from J; junction bases left unmatched: 4. This CDR3 is CASSRDRGYEQYF. Here the CDR3 DNA reads TGCGCCAGCAGCCGGGACAGAGGTTACGAGCAGTACTTC.

This chain links TRBV5-1 with TRBJ1-1; D perhaps matches TRBD1 (5 bases). V lost 4 bases and J 10 bases, leaving 20 bases between the germline ends. The CDR3 length is 14 residues. The germline gives CDR1 SGHRS, CDR2 YFSETQ. The CDR3 DNA follows: TGCGCCAGCAGCGCTCAGGGTCCCCGGGTAGGAGCTTTCTTT. As protein: CASSAQGPRVGAFF.

Concerning this clone: At the DNA level, this CDR3 is encoded by other sequences in the same sample as well. The V and J genes are TRBV9 and TRBJ2-1; maybe TRBD2 (6 bases). Trimming removed 0 bases at V and 4 bases at J, with 11 bases between. The CDR3 sequence is 15 residues long. Germline-derived CDR1 and CDR2 are SGDLS and YYNGEE. The CDR3 reads CASSVAGEEYNEQFF. The CDR3 nucleotides are TGTGCCAGCAGCGTAGCGGGAGAGGAGTACAATGAGCAGTTCTTC.

The chain uses TRBV10-3 and TRBJ2-5; D is perhaps TRBD1 (6 bases). CDR1 and CDR2 from the germline V gene are ENHRY and SYGVKD. CDR3 length: 15 amino acids. With 2 bases removed from V and 5 bases from J, the gap between germline ends came to 15 bases. The CDR3 DNA is TGTGCCATCAGTGAGGGGGACACGCTCTGGGAGACCCAGTACTTC. It specifies CAISEGDTLWETQYF.

The genes are TRBV5-6 and TRBJ2-7; no firm D call. Germline CDR1 SGHDT, CDR2 YYEEEE. Trimming shortened V by 0 bases and J by 4 bases, and 8 bases separated the two germline ends. The CDR3 sequence is 13 residues long. The CDR3 loop is CASSLGQVYEQYF. Here the CDR3 DNA reads TGTGCCAGCAGCTTGGGCCAGGTGTACGAGCAGTACTTC.

Concerning this clone: This sample includes further DNA sequences coding for the same CDR3. The V gene is TRBV19, the J gene TRBJ2-7, with a weak D call TRBD1 (5 bases). Trimming took off 2 bases at V and 2 bases at J, with 7 bases between the two ends. Germline V gene sequence: CDR1 LNHDA, CDR2 SQIVND (reference sequence). There are 13 residues in the CDR3. CDR3 nucleotide sequence: TGTGCCAGTAGTATACAGGGTACCTACGAGCAGTACTTC. It codes for CASSIQGTYEQYF.

The rearrangement joins TRBV9 to TRBJ2-1, with 11 bases that match TRBD2. J gave up 9 bases and V 1 base, and 6 bases lay outside the gene matches. CDR3 length: 15 amino acids. CDR1 SGDLS and CDR2 YYNGEE come from the germline V gene. Written as DNA, the CDR3 is TGTGCCAGCAGCGTAACTAGCGGGAGCATTGGTGAGCAGTTCTTC. Residues: CASSVTSGSIGEQFF.

V usage is TRBV6-6 and J usage is TRBJ2-7, with TRBD2 matching over 8 bases. V lost 6 bases, J lost 2 bases, and 9 bases stayed unmatched. This CDR3 contains 15 residues. Germline V CDR1 and CDR2: MNHNY, SVGAGI (reference sequence). The CDR3 loop is CASRDGTRAAYEQYF. DNA for the CDR3: TGTGCCAGCAGAGACGGGACTAGGGCTGCCTACGAGCAGTACTTC.